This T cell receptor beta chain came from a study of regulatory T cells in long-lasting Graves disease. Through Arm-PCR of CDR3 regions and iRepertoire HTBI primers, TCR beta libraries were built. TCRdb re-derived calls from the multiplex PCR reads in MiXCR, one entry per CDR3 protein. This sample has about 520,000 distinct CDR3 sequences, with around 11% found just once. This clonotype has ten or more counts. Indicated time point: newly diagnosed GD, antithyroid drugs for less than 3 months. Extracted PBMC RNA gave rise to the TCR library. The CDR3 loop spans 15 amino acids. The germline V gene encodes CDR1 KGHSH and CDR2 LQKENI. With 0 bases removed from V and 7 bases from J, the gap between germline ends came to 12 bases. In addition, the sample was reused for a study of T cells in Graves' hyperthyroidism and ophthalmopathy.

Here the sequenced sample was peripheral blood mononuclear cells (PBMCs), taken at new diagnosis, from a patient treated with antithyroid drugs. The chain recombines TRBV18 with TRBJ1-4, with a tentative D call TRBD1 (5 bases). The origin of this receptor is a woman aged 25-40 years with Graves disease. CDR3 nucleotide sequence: TGTGCCAGCTCACCACCGACAGCGTCGGGTGAAAAACTGTTTTTT. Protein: CASSPPTASGEKLFF.